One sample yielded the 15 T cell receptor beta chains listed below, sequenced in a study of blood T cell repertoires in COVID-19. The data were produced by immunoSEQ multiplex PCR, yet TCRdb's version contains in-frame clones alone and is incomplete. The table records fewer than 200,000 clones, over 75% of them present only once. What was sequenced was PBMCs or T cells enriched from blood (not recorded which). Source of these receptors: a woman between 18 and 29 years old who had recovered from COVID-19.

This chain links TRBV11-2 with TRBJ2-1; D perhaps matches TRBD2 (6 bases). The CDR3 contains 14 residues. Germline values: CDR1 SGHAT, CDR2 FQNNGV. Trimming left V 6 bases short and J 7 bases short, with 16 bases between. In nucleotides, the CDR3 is TGTGCCAGCAGTCGAGAGAGACTAGTGAATGAGCAGTTCTTC. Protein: CASSRERLVNEQFF.

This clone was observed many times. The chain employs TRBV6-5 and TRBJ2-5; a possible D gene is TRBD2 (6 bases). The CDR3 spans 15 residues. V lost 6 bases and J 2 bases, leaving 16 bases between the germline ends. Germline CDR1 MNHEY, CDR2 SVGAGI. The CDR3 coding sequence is TGTGCCAGCAGATTAGGTAGCGGCCAACAAGAGACCCAGTACTTC. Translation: CASRLGSGQQETQYF.

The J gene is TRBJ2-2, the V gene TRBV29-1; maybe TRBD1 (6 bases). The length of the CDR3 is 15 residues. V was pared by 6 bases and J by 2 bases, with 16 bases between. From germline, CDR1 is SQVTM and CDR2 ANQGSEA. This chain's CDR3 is CSVASSGTNTGELFF. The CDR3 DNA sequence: TGCAGCGTCGCCTCCTCCGGGACAAACACCGGGGAGCTGTTTTTT.

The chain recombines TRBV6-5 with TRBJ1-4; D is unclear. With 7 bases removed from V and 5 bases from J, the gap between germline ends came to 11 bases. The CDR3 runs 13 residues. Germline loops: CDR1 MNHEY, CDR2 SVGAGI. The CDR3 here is CASNGLSNEKLFF. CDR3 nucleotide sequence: TGTGCCAGCAATGGGCTCAGCAATGAAAAACTGTTTTTT.

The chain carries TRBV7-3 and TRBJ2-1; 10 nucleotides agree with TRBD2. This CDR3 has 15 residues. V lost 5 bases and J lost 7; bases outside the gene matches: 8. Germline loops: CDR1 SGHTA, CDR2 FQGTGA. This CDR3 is CASSPMASGRNEQFF. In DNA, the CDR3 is TGTGCCAGCAGCCCGATGGCTAGCGGGAGAAATGAGCAGTTCTTC. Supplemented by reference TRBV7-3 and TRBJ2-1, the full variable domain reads GAGVSQTPSNKVTEKGKYVELRCDPISGHTALYWYRQSLGQGPEFLIYFQGTGAADDSGLPNDRFFAVRPEGSVSTLKIQRTERGDSAVYLCASSPMASGRNEQFFGPGTRLTVL.

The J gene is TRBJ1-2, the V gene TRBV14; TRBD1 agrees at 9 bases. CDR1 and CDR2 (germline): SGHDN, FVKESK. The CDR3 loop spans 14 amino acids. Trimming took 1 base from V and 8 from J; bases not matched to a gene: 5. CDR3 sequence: CASSQALTGGGYTF. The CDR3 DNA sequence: TGTGCCAGCAGCCAAGCTCTAACAGGGGGCGGCTACACCTTC.

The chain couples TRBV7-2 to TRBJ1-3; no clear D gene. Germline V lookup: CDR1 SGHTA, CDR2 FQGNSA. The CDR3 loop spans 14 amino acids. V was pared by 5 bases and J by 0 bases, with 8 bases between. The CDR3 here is CASSATYSGNTIYF. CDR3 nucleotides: TGTGCCAGCAGCGCAACCTACTCTGGAAACACCATATATTTT.

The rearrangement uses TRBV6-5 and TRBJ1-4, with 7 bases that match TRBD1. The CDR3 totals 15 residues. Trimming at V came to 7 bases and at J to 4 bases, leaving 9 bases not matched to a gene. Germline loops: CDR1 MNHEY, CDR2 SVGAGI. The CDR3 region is CASKTDRAFNEKLFF. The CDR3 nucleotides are TGTGCCAGCAAAACAGACAGGGCGTTTAATGAAAAACTGTTTTTT.

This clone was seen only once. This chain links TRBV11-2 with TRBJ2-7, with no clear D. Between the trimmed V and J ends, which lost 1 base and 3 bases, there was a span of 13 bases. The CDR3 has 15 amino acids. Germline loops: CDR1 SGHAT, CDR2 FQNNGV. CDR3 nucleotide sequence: TGTGCCAGCAGCTTAGGGGTAGCATCAAACTACGAGCAGTACTTC. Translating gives CASSLGVASNYEQYF.

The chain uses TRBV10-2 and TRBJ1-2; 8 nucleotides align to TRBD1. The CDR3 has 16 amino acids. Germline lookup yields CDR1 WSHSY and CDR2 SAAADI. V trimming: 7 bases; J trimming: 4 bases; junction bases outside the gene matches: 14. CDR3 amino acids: CASIEGSGQGIYGYTF. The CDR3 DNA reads TGCGCCAGCATCGAAGGCTCCGGACAGGGCATCTATGGCTACACCTTC.

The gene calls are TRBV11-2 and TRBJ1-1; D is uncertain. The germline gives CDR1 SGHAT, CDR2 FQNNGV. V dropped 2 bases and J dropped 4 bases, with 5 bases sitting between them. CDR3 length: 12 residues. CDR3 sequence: CASSLWSTEAFF. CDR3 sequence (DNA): TGTGCCAGCAGCTTATGGAGCACTGAAGCTTTCTTT. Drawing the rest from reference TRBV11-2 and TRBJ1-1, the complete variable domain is EAGVAQSPRYKIIEKRQSVAFWCNPISGHATLYWYQQILGQGPKLLIQFQNNGVVDDSQLPKDRFSAERLKGVDSTLKIQPAKLEDSAVYLCASSLWSTEAFFGQGTRLTVV.

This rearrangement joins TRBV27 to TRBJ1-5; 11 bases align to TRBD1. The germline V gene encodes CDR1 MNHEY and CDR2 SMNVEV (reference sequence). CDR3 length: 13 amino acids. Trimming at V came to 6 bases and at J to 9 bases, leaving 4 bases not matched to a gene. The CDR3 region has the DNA TGTGCCAGCAGCTGGGACAGGGGGGGGCCCCAGCATTTT. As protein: CASSWDRGGPQHF.

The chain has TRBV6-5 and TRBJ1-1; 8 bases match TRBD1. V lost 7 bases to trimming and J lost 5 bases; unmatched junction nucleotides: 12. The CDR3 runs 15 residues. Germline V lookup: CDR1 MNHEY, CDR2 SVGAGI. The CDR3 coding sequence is TGTGCCAGCAAACTGCAGGACAGGGAAGCGACTGAAGCTTTCTTT. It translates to CASKLQDREATEAFF.

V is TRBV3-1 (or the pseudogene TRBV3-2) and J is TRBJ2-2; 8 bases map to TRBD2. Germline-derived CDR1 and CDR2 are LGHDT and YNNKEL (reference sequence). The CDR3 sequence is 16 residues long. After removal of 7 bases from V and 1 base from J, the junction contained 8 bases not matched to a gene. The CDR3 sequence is CASNPHSGGNTGELFF. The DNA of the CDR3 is TGTGCCAGCAACCCCCACAGCGGGGGGAACACCGGGGAGCTGTTTTTT.

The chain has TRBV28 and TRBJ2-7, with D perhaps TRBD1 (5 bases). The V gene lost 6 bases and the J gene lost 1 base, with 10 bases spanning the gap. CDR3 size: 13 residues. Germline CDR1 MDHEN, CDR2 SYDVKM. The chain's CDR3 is CASRWGGSYEQYF. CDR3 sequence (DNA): TGTGCCAGCAGGTGGGGCGGATCCTACGAGCAGTACTTC.